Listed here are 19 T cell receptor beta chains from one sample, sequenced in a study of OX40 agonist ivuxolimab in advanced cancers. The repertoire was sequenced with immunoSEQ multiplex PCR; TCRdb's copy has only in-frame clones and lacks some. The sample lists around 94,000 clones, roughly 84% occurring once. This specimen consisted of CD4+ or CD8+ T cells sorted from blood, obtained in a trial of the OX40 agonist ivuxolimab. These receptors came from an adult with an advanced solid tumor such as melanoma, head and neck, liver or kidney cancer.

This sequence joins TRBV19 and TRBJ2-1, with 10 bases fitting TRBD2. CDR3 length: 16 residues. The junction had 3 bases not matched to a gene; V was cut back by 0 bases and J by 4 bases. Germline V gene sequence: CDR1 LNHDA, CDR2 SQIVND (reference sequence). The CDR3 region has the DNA TGTGCCAGTAGTATAGACCTAGCGGGGGCTTACAATGAGCAGTTCTTC. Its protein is CASSIDLAGAYNEQFF.

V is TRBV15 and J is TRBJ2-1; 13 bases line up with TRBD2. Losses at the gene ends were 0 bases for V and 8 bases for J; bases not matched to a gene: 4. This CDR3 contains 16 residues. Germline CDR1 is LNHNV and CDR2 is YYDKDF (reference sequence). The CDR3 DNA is TGTGCCACCAGCAGAGATCTACTAGCGGGGGGGCATGAGCAGTTCTTC. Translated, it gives CATSRDLLAGGHEQFF.

The CDR3 DNA follows: TGTGCCAGCAGCCGACAGGTCTCCTATGGCTACACCTTC. It codes for CASSRQVSYGYTF. This chain connects TRBV9 to TRBJ1-2; D is perhaps TRBD1 (6 bases). The V end was cut by 4 bases, the J end by 4 bases, with 11 bases between. This CDR3 comprises 13 residues. Germline V lookup: CDR1 SGDLS, CDR2 YYNGEE.

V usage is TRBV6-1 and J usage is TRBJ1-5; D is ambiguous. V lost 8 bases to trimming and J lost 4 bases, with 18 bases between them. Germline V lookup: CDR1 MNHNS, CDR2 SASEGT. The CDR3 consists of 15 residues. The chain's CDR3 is CASVDTGERNQPQHF. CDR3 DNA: TGTGCCAGCGTCGACACCGGAGAAAGGAATCAGCCCCAGCATTTT.

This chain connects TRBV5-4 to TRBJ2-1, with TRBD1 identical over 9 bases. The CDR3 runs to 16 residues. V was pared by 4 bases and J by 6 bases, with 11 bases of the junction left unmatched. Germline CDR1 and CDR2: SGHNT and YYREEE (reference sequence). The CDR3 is CASSARAGTGINEQFF. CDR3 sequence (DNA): TGTGCCAGCAGCGCCCGGGCCGGGACAGGGATCAATGAGCAGTTCTTC.

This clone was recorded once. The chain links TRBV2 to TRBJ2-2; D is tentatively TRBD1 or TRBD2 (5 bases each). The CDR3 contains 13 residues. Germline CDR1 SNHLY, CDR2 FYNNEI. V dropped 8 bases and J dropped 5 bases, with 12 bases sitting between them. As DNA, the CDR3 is TGTGCCAGCTGCCGAGGGGCTACCGGGGAGCTGTTTTTT. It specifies CASCRGATGELFF.

The CDR3 DNA reads TGCGCCAGCAGCTCATCATTCAGGGGCTCCTACGAGCAGTACTTC. The encoded protein is CASSSSFRGSYEQYF. This chain links TRBV5-1 with TRBJ2-7; tentatively, D is TRBD1 (6 bases). Trimming pared 3 bases from V and 0 bases from J, leaving 13 bases between. The CDR3 covers 15 residues. The germline CDR1 and CDR2 sequences are SGHRS and YFSETQ.

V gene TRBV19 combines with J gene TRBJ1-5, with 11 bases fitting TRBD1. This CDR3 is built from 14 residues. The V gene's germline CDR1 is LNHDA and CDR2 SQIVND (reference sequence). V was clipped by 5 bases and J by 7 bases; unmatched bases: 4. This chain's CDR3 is CASSGQGASQPQHF. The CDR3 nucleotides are TGTGCCAGTAGTGGACAGGGGGCAAGCCAGCCCCAGCATTTT. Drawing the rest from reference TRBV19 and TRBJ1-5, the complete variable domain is DGGITQSPKYLFRKEGQNVTLSCEQNLNHDAMYWYRQDPGQGLRLIYYSQIVNDFQKGDIAEGYSVSREKKESFPLTVTSAQKNPTAFYLCASSGQGASQPQHFGDGTRLSIL.

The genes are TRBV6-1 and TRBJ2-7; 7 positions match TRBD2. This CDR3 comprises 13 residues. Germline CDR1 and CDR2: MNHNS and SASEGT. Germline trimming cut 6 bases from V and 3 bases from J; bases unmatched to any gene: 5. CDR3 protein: CASRTSEIYEQYF. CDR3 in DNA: TGTGCCAGCAGAACTAGCGAAATCTACGAGCAGTACTTC.

The CDR3 loop reads CASSIQGEGTEAFF. CDR3 DNA: TGTGCCAGTAGTATACAGGGGGAGGGCACTGAAGCTTTCTTT. This chain uses TRBV19 with TRBJ1-1; 7 bases are shared with TRBD1. Germline trimming cut 2 bases from V and 4 bases from J; bases unmatched to any gene: 4. The germline V gene has CDR1 LNHDA and CDR2 SQIVND (reference sequence). The CDR3 extends over 14 amino acids.

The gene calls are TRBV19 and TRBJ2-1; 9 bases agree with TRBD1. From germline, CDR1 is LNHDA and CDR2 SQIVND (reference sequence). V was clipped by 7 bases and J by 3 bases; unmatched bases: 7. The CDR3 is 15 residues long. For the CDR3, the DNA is TGTGCCAGTATGGGGGGACAGGGCAACTACAATGAGCAGTTCTTC. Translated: CASMGGQGNYNEQFF.

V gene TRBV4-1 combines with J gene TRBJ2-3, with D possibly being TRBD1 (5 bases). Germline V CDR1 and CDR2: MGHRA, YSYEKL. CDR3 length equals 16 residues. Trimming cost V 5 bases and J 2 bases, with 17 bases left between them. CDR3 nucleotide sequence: TGCGCCAGCAGCAAAGTTGGGTCAGGGAACACAGATACGCAGTATTTT. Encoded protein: CASSKVGSGNTDTQYF.

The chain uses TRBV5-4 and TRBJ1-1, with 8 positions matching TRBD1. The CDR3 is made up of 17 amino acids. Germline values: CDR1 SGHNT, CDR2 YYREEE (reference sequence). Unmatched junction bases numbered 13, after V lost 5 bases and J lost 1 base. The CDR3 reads CASRKTGVAPQNTEAFF. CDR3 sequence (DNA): TGTGCCAGCAGAAAGACAGGGGTCGCCCCCCAGAACACTGAAGCTTTCTTT.

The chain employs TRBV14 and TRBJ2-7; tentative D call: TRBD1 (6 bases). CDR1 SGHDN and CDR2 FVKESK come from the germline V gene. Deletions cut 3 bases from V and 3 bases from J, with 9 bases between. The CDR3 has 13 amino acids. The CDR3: CASSHRGGYEQYF. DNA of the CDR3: TGTGCCAGCAGCCATCGAGGGGGCTACGAGCAGTACTTC.

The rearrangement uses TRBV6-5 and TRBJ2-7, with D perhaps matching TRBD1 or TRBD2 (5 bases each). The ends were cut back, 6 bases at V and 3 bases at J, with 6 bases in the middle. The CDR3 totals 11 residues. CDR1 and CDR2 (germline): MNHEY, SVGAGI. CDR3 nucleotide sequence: TGTGCCAGCAGGGGGGTCTACGAGCAGTACTTC. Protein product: CASRGVYEQYF.

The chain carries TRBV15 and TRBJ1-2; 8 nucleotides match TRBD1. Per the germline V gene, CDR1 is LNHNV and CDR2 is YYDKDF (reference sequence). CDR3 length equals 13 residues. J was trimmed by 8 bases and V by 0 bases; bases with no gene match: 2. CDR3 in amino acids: CATSRDRGQGYTF. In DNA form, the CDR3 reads TGTGCCACCAGCAGAGACAGGGGGCAGGGCTACACCTTC.

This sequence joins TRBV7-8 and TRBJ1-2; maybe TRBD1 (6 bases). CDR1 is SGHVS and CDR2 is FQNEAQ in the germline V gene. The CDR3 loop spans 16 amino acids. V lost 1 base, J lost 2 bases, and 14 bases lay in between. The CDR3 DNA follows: TGTGCCAGCAGCTTAGTACCCAGGGGCAGGAACTATGGCTACACCTTC. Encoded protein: CASSLVPRGRNYGYTF.

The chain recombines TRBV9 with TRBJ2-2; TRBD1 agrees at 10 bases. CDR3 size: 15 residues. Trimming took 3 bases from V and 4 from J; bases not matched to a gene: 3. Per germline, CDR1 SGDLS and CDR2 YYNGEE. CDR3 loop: CASSATGGTTGELFF. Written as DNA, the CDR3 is TGTGCCAGCAGCGCGACAGGGGGCACCACCGGGGAGCTGTTTTTT.

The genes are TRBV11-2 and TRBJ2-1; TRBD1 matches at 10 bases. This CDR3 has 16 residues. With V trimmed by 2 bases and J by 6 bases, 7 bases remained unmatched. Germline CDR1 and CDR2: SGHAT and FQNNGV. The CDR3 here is CASSLSGQGHSNEQFF. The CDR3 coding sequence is TGTGCCAGCAGCTTATCGGGACAGGGGCATAGCAATGAGCAGTTCTTC.